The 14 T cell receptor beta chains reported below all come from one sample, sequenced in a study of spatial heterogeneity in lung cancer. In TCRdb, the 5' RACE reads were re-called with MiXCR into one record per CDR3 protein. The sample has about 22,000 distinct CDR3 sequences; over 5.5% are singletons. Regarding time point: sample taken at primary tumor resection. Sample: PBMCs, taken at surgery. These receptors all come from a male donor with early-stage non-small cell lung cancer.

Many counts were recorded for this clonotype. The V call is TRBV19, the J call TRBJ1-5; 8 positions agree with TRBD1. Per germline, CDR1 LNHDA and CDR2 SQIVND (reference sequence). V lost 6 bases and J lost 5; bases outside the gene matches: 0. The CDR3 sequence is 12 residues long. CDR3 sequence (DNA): TGTGCCAGTAGGACAGGGGATCAGCCCCAGCATTTT. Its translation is CASRTGDQPQHF.

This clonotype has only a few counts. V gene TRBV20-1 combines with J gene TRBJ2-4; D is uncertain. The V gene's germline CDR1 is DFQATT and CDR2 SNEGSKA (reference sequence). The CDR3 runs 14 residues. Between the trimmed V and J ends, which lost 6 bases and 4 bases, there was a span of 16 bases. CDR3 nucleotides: TGCAGTGCCGGCCCCCGTCAGGCGAAAAACATTCAGTACTTC. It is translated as CSAGPRQAKNIQYF.

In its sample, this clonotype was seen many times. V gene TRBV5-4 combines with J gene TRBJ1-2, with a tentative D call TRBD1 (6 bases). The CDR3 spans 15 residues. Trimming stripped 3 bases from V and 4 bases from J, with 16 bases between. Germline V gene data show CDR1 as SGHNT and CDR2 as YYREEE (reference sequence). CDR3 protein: CASSSPGEGSYGYTF. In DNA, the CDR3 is TGTGCCAGCAGCTCCCCAGGGGAGGGGTCCTATGGCTACACCTTC.

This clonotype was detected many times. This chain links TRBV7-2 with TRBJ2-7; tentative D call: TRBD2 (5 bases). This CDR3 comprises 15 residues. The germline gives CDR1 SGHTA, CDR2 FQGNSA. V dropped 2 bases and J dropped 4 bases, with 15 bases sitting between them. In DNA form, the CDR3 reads TGTGCCAGCAGCTTAAGATCAGGCGGGCAATACGAGCAGTACTTC. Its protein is CASSLRSGGQYEQYF. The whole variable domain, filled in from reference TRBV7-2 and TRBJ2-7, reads GAGVSQSPSNKVTEKGKDVELRCDPISGHTALYWYRQSLGQGLEFLIYFQGNSAPDKSGLPSDRFSAERTGGSVSTLTIQRTQQEDSAVYLCASSLRSGGQYEQYFGPGTRLTVT.

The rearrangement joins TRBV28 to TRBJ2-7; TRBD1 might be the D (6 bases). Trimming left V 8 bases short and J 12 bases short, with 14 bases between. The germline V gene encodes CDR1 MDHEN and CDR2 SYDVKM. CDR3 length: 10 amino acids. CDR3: CASGGLGLYF. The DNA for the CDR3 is TGTGCCAGCGGGGGCCTAGGGTTGTACTTC.

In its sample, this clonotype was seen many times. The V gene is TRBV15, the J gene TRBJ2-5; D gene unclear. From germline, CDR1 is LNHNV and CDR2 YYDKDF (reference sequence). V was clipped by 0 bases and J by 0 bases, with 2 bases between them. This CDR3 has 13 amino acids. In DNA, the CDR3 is TGTGCCACCAGCAGAGATTACCAAGAGACCCAGTACTTC. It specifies CATSRDYQETQYF.

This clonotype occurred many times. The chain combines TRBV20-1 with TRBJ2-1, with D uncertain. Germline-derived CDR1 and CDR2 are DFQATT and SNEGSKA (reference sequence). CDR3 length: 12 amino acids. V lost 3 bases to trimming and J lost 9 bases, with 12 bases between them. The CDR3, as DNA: TGCAGTGCTAGGCCTCGTTGGAGTGAGCAGTTCTTC. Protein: CSARPRWSEQFF.

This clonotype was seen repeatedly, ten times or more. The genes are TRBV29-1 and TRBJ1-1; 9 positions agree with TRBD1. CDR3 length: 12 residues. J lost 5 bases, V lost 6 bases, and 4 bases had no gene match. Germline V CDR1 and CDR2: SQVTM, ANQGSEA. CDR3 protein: CSVRQGVTEAFF. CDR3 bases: TGCAGCGTCCGACAGGGGGTTACTGAAGCTTTCTTT.

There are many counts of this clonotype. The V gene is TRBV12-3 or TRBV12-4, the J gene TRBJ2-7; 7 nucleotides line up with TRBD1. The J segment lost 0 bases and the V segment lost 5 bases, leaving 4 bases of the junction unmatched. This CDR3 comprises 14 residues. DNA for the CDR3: TGTGCCAGCAGTCTCCGGGACAGCTCCTACGAGCAGTACTTC. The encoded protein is CASSLRDSSYEQYF.

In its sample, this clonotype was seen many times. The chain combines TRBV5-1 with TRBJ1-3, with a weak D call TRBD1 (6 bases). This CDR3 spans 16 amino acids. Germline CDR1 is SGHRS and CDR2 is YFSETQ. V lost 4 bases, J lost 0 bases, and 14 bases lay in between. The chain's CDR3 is CASSVQGFGSGNTIYF. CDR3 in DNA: TGCGCCAGCAGCGTACAGGGATTTGGCTCTGGAAACACCATATATTTT.

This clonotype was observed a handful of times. This CDR3 reads CASSSGLAGQPRYF. The CDR3, as DNA: TGTGCCAGCAGCTCGGGACTAGCGGGACAGCCACGGTACTTC. The genes are TRBV7-2 and TRBJ2-7, with TRBD2 identical over 13 bases. The CDR3 has 14 amino acids. The germline V gene has CDR1 SGHTA and CDR2 FQGNSA. V shed 4 bases, J shed 12 bases, and the junction held 9 bases outside the gene matches. The variable domain in full, with the rest retrieved from reference TRBV7-2 and TRBJ2-7, is GAGVSQSPSNKVTEKGKDVELRCDPISGHTALYWYRQSLGQGLEFLIYFQGNSAPDKSGLPSDRFSAERTGGSVSTLTIQRTQQEDSAVYLCASSSGLAGQPRYFGPGTRLTVT.

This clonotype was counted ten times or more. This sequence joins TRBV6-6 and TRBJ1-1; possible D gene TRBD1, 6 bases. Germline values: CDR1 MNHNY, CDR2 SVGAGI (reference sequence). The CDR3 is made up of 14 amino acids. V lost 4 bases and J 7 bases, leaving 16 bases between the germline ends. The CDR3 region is CASSSHLQTGEAFF. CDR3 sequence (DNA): TGTGCCAGCAGTTCCCACCTTCAGACAGGTGAAGCTTTCTTT.

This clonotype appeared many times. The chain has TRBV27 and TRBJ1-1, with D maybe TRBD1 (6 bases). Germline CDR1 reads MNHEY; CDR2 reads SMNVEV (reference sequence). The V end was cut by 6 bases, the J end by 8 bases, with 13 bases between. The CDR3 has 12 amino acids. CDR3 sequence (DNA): TGTGCCAGCAGAGGGGGTCCGATGGAAGCTTTCTTT. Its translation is CASRGGPMEAFF.

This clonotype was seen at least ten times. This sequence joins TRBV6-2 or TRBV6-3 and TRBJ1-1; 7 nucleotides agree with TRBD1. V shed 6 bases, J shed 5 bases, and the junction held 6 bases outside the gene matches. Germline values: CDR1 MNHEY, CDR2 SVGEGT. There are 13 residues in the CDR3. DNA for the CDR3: TGTGCCAGCAGGAAAGGGGGCGGAACTGAAGCTTTCTTT. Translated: CASRKGGGTEAFF.